This entry lists 13 T cell receptor beta chains sequenced from one sample in a study of T cell repertoires in cytomegalovirus infection. TCRdb re-called the reads with MiXCR, one entry per CDR3 protein. The sample lists approximately 290,000 distinct CDR3 sequences, about 25% occurring once. Material for sequencing was PBMCs. These receptors originate from a human donor in good health (CMV status not recorded). Some clones in this sample may be carry-over from other donors' samples.

This clonotype was picked up many times. The genes are TRBV7-6 and TRBJ1-2; a possible D gene is TRBD1 (5 bases). The V gene lost 5 bases and the J gene lost 8 bases, with 12 bases spanning the gap. CDR1 and CDR2 from the germline V gene are SGHVS and FNYEAQ. This CDR3 comprises 12 residues. For the CDR3, the DNA is TGTGCCAGCAGCCGAGTGGGGGAAGGCTACACCTTC. This sequence encodes CASSRVGEGYTF.

This chain links TRBV12-3 or TRBV12-4 with TRBJ1-5; 8 bases line up with TRBD1. V shed 6 bases, J shed 2 bases, and the junction held 9 bases outside the gene matches. The CDR3 totals 16 residues. For the CDR3, the DNA is TGTGCCAGCAGCCCGACCGGACAGGGTGGCAATCAGCCCCAGCATTTT. Encoded protein: CASSPTGQGGNQPQHF.

This clonotype was seen repeatedly, ten times or more. The gene calls are TRBV7-4 and TRBJ2-1; D not resolved. Germline CDR1 reads SGHVT; CDR2 reads SQSDAQ. Trimming removed 5 bases at V and 9 bases at J, with 8 bases between. The CDR3 has 11 amino acids. This CDR3 is CASSPPREQFF. In nucleotides, the CDR3 is TGTGCCAGCAGCCCCCCCCGTGAGCAGTTCTTC.

This clonotype occurred a few times. The chain joins TRBV6-1 to TRBJ1-5, with no clear D. Trimming pared 4 bases from V and 7 bases from J, leaving 17 bases between. Germline V gene sequence: CDR1 MNHNS, CDR2 SASEGT. This CDR3 has 15 amino acids. CDR3 bases: TGTGCCAGCAGTGTAAGGACTGGGCCAAAGCAGCCCCAGCATTTT. Protein: CASSVRTGPKQPQHF.

This clonotype appeared a few times. The rearrangement links TRBV4-2 to TRBJ1-3; TRBD1 matches 7 bases. Germline V gene lookup returns CDR1 LGHNA and CDR2 YNFKEQ. The CDR3 has 15 residues. Trimming cost V 2 bases and J 3 bases; bases outside gene matches: 4. This chain's CDR3 is CASSQTGAGGNTIYF. CDR3 DNA sequence: TGTGCCAGCAGCCAAACAGGGGCGGGTGGAAACACCATATATTTT.

This clonotype occurred a few times. The genes are TRBV28 and TRBJ2-5; perhaps TRBD1 as D (5 bases). V lost 2 bases and J 4 bases, leaving 11 bases between the germline ends. Germline-derived CDR1 and CDR2 are MDHEN and SYDVKM. The CDR3 is made up of 14 amino acids. The CDR3 loop reads CASSLQGQGETQYF. DNA of the CDR3: TGTGCCAGCAGTTTACAAGGGCAGGGAGAGACCCAGTACTTC.

V is TRBV5-6 and J is TRBJ2-7, with a possible D match to TRBD1 (5 bases). The germline gives CDR1 SGHDT, CDR2 YYEEEE. The CDR3 has 15 amino acids. Trimming removed 0 bases from V and 6 bases from J, with 16 bases in between. The CDR3 coding sequence is TGTGCCAGCAGCTTGGAGGGGTCGCGGCTTGGCGAGCAGTACTTC. This sequence encodes CASSLEGSRLGEQYF.

The rearrangement joins TRBV20-1 to TRBJ2-7, with D perhaps TRBD1 (8 bases). Trimming took 0 bases from V and 1 from J, leaving 16 bases between them. Germline V gene lookup returns CDR1 DFQATT and CDR2 SNEGSKA (reference sequence). The CDR3 totals 16 residues. In DNA form, the CDR3 reads TGCAGTGCTAGAGATAGGACAGGGAGGGGATCCTACGAGCAGTACTTC. Encoded protein: CSARDRTGRGSYEQYF.

The chain is built from TRBV6-2 or TRBV6-3 and TRBJ2-5; TRBD2 matches at 9 bases. Germline V gives CDR1 MNHEY, CDR2 SVGEGT. Unmatched junction bases numbered 8, after V lost 8 bases and J lost 4 bases. This CDR3 is built from 14 residues. This CDR3 reads CASGNRAGGETQYF. DNA of the CDR3: TGTGCCAGCGGAAACCGAGCGGGGGGAGAGACCCAGTACTTC.

This clonotype has a handful of counts. J is TRBJ1-3 and V is TRBV12-3 or TRBV12-4; 8 bases fit TRBD1. The V gene end was trimmed by 6 bases and the J gene end by 0 bases; junction bases not matched to a gene: 4. The CDR3 runs 15 residues. CDR3 in amino acids: CASRSGGNSGNTIYF. CDR3 coding DNA: TGTGCCAGCAGGTCAGGGGGCAACTCTGGAAACACCATATATTTT.

This clonotype occurred a few times. The chain is built from TRBV11-2 and TRBJ2-7; D uncertain. Trimming took off 4 bases at V and 5 bases at J, with 6 bases between the two ends. The V gene's germline CDR1 is SGHAT and CDR2 FQNNGV. The CDR3 is 11 residues long. In DNA, the CDR3 is TGTGCCAGCAGCTCCAGAGACGAGCAGTACTTC. Translating gives CASSSRDEQYF.

This clonotype was detected a few times. The rearrangement uses TRBV6-9 and TRBJ1-5; maybe TRBD1 (5 bases). The germline V gene has CDR1 MNHGY and CDR2 SVAAGI. CDR3 size: 15 residues. V lost 10 bases and J lost 4, with 20 bases in between. CDR3 sequence: CATPPTGWKNQPQHF. The CDR3 nucleotides read TGTGCCACCCCTCCTACAGGATGGAAGAATCAGCCCCAGCATTTT.

The chain employs TRBV29-1 and TRBJ2-1; D gene unclear. V was pared by 0 bases and J by 6 bases, with 18 bases between. The CDR3 totals 16 residues. CDR1 is SQVTM, CDR2 ANQGSEA, per germline. In DNA form, the CDR3 reads TGCAGCGTTGAAGATCTTCCCGGGCCGCTTCTCAATGAGCAGTTCTTC. Residues: CSVEDLPGPLLNEQFF.